These 10 T cell receptor beta chains share one sample of origin, sequenced in a study of cytotoxic CD8 clonotypes in ibrutinib-treated CLL. Some clones are missing from TCRdb's copy, which holds only in-frame ones; the method was immunoSEQ multiplex PCR. The sample records around 97,000 clones, 70% to 85% being singletons. Sequenced material: PBMCs, taken after 12 months of ibrutinib treatment. The source of these receptors is a human donor with chronic lymphocytic leukemia.

This clone was counted once. The J gene is TRBJ2-7, the V gene TRBV5-8; D might be TRBD1 (6 bases). Germline lookup yields CDR1 SGHTS and CDR2 YDEGEE. The CDR3 is 15 residues long. The germline V and J ends were trimmed by 1 base and 2 bases, with 13 bases remaining between them. This CDR3 reads CASSLRDTPAYEQYF. The CDR3 nucleotides are TGTGCCAGCAGCTTGCGGGACACACCCGCCTACGAGCAGTACTTC.

The chain joins TRBV6-5 to TRBJ1-5, with D unresolved. Per germline, CDR1 MNHEY and CDR2 SVGAGI. V shed 5 bases and J shed 7 bases, with 15 bases lying between them. This CDR3 comprises 14 residues. This CDR3 reads CASSEFKGPQPQHF. DNA of the CDR3: TGTGCCAGCAGTGAATTTAAGGGTCCGCAGCCCCAGCATTTT.

V and J are TRBV6-1 and TRBJ2-7, with TRBD1 as a possible D gene (5 bases). Germline V gene sequence: CDR1 MNHNS, CDR2 SASEGT. The CDR3 extends over 12 amino acids. V lost 8 bases and J 6 bases, leaving 14 bases between the germline ends. CDR3 bases: TGTGCCAGCTCCCTGTTAGGGGTCGAGCAGTACTTC. It specifies CASSLLGVEQYF.

The chain couples TRBV5-1 to TRBJ1-1; 8 nucleotides match TRBD1. This CDR3 has 15 amino acids. V was clipped by 4 bases and J by 1 base; unmatched bases: 6. From germline, CDR1 is SGHRS and CDR2 YFSETQ. The CDR3 DNA reads as TGCGCCAGCAGCAGCATGACAGGGGAGAACACTGAAGCTTTCTTT. This codes for CASSSMTGENTEAFF.

V usage is TRBV18 and J usage is TRBJ2-5; D unresolved. In germline, CDR1 is KGHSH, CDR2 LQKENI. This CDR3 contains 11 residues. V lost 11 bases and J 4 bases, leaving 11 bases between the germline ends. The CDR3 region has the DNA TGTGCCCAAAGGGTCGGAGAGACCCAGTACTTC. Its protein product is CAQRVGETQYF.

This chain uses TRBV29-1 with TRBJ2-7; D not certain. V was clipped by 4 bases and J by 3 bases, with 10 bases between them. CDR3 length: 12 amino acids. Germline V gives CDR1 SQVTM, CDR2 ANQGSEA. The chain's CDR3 is CSVVGRVYEQYF. The CDR3, as DNA: TGCAGCGTTGTAGGTCGGGTCTACGAGCAGTACTTC.

J is TRBJ2-3 and V is TRBV2; D call uncertain. The CDR3 runs to 14 residues. Germline assignment: CDR1 SNHLY and CDR2 FYNNEI. Trimming shortened V by 7 bases and J by 0 bases, and 11 bases separated the two germline ends. This chain's CDR3 is CASTNRQSTDTQYF. The CDR3 DNA is TGTGCCAGCACCAATCGCCAAAGCACAGATACGCAGTATTTT.

About this clone: The sample has other DNA sequences that encode this CDR3 too. V gene TRBV9 combines with J gene TRBJ2-1; TRBD1 is a possible D gene (5 bases). CDR3 size: 16 residues. V was pared by 0 bases and J by 0 bases, with 10 bases between. Germline V gives CDR1 SGDLS, CDR2 YYNGEE. The CDR3, as DNA: TGTGCCAGCAGCGTAGGACAGCTGAGCTCCTACAATGAGCAGTTCTTC. This codes for CASSVGQLSSYNEQFF.

The chain carries TRBV7-8 and TRBJ1-3; possible D gene TRBD1, 5 bases. The CDR3 is 15 residues long. Germline CDR1 and CDR2: SGHVS and FQNEAQ. V was pared by 6 bases and J by 0 bases, with 12 bases between. The CDR3 here is CASRGTDFSGNTIYF. CDR3 nucleotide sequence: TGTGCCAGCAGGGGGACTGACTTCTCTGGAAACACCATATATTTT.

The chain has TRBV4-3 and TRBJ2-3, with 12 bases aligning to TRBD2. This CDR3 has 16 amino acids. CDR1 is LGHNA and CDR2 is YSLEER in the germline V gene. The J segment lost 4 bases and the V segment lost 4 bases, leaving 6 bases of the junction unmatched. The CDR3 protein is CASSRMASGGADTQYF. The CDR3 bases are TGCGCCAGCAGCCGGATGGCTAGCGGGGGGGCAGATACGCAGTATTTT.